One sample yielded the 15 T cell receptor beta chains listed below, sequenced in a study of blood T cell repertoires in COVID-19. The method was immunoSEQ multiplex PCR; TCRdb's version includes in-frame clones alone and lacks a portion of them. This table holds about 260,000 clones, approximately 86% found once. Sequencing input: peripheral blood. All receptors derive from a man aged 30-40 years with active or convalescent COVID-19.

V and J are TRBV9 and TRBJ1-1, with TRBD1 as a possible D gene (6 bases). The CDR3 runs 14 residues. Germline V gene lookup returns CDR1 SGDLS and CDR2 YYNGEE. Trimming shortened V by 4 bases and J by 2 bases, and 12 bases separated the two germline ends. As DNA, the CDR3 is TGTGCCAGCAGCCCACAGGGCCCTAACACTGAAGCTTTCTTT. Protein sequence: CASSPQGPNTEAFF.

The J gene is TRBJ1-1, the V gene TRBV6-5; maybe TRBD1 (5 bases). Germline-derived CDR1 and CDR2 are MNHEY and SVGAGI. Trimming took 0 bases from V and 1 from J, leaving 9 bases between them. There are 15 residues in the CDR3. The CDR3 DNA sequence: TGTGCCAGCAGTTACTCACAAACAGGGAACACTGAAGCTTTCTTT. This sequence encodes CASSYSQTGNTEAFF.

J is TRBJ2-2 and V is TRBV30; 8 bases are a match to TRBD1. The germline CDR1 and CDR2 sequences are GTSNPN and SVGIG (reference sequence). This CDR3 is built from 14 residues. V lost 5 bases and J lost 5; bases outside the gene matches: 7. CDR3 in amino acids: CAWRQGRNTGELFF. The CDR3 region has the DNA TGTGCCTGGCGACAGGGGCGGAATACCGGGGAGCTGTTTTTT.

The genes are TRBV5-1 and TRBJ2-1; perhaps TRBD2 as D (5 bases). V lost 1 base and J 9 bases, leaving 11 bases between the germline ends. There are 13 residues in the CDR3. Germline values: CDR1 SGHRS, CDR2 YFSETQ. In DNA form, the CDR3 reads TGCGCCAGCAGCTTGAGAGTGGGGAGTGAGCAGTTCTTC. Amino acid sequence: CASSLRVGSEQFF.

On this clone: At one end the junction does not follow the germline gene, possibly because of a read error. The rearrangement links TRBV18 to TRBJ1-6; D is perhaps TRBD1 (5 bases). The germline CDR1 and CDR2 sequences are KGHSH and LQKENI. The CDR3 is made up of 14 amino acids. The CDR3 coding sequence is TGTGCCAGCTCACCCCGACAGTATAGTTCACCCCTCCACTTT. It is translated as CASSPRQYSSPLHF. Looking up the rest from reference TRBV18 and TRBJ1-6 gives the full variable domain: NAGVMQNPRHLVRRRGQEARLRCSPMKGHSHVYWYRQLPEEGLKFMVYLQKENIIDESGMPKERFSAEFPKEGPSILRIQQVVRGDSAAYFCASSPRQYSSPLHFGNGTRLTVT.

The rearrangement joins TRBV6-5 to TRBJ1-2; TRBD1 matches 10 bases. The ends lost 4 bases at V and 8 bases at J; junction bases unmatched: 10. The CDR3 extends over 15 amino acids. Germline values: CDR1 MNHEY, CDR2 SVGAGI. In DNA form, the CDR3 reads TGTGCCAGCAGTTTGCGGGGACAGGGGAAACTGGGCTACACCTTC. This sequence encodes CASSLRGQGKLGYTF.

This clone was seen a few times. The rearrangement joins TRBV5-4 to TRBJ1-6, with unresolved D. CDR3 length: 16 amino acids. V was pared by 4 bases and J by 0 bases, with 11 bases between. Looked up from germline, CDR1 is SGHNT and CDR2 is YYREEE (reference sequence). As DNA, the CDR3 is TGTGCCAGCAGCCCCTCGGGGAGCTCCTATAATTCACCCCTCCACTTT. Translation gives CASSPSGSSYNSPLHF.

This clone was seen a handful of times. The DNA of the CDR3 is TGTGCCAGCAGCGCCTCCCTAAACACTGAAGCTTTCTTT. It specifies CASSASLNTEAFF. The chain employs TRBV12-3 or TRBV12-4 and TRBJ1-1, with no clear D. The CDR3 length is 13 residues. With 6 bases removed from V and 2 bases from J, the gap between germline ends came to 10 bases.

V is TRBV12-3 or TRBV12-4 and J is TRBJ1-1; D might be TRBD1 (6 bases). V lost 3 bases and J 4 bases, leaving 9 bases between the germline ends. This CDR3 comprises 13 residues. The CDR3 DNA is TGTGCCAGCAGTTTCCAGGGGATCACTGAAGCTTTCTTT. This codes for CASSFQGITEAFF.

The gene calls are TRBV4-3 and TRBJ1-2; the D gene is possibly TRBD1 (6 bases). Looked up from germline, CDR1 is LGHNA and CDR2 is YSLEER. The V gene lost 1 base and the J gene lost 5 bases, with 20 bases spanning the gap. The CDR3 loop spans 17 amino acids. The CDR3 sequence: CASSQALTGTGGYGYTF. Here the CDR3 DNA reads TGCGCCAGCAGCCAAGCCCTAACAGGGACCGGTGGGTATGGCTACACCTTC.

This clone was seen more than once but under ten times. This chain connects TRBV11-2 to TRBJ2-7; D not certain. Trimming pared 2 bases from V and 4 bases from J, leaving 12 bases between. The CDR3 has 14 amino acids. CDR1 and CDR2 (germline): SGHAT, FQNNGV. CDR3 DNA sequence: TGTGCCAGCAGCTTACGGTATAACTCGTACGAGCAGTACTTC. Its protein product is CASSLRYNSYEQYF.

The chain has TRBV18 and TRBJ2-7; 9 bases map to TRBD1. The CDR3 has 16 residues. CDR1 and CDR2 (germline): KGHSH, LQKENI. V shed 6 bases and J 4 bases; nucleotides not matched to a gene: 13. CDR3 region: CASSPDMTGGLYEQYF. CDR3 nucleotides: TGTGCCAGCTCCCCCGACATGACAGGGGGACTATACGAGCAGTACTTC.

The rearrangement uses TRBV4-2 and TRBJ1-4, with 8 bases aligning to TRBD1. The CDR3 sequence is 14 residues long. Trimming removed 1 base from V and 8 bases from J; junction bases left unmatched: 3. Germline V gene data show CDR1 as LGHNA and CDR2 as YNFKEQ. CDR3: CASSQGQGSEKLFF. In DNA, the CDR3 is TGTGCCAGCAGCCAAGGACAGGGGAGCGAAAAACTGTTTTTT.

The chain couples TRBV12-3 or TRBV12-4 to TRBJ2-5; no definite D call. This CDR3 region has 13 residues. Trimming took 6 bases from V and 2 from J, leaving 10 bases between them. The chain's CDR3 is CASRRHPQETQYF. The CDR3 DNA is TGTGCCAGCAGGAGACATCCTCAAGAGACCCAGTACTTC.

CDR3 coding DNA: TGTGCCTGGACCCAGTCCTCAAACTATGGCTACACCTTC. Translating gives CAWTQSSNYGYTF. The chain has TRBV30 and TRBJ1-2; no definite D call. Germline V gene lookup returns CDR1 GTSNPN and CDR2 SVGIG (reference sequence). The CDR3 spans 13 residues. With 4 bases removed from V and 2 bases from J, the gap between germline ends came to 11 bases.